Here is one T cell receptor (beta chain) with its context. The data derive from a study of CD8+CD57+ T cells in acquired aplastic anemia. Using genomic DNA as the template, TCR beta VDJ and CDR3 profiling was carried out. TCRdb used MiXCR to reprocess the reads, holding one entry per CDR3 protein. The table shows about 220,000 distinct CDR3 sequences, with roughly 33% occurring only once. Germline assignment: CDR1 PRHDT and CDR2 FYEKMQ (reference sequence). The J segment lost 6 bases and the V segment lost 5 bases, leaving 20 bases of the junction unmatched. The CDR3 totals 19 residues. The sequenced sample consisted of sorted CD4+, CD8+, or CD8+CD57+ T cells (not recorded which) from PBMCs. The rearrangement uses TRBV13 and TRBJ2-5; 11 bases line up with TRBD2. The sequence derives from a human donor in good health, serving as a control. Written as DNA, the CDR3 is TGTGCCAGCAGCCTCTATGCCCTAGCGGGAGGCCTCGCCGAGAAGACCCAGTACTTC. Translated: CASSLYALAGGLAEKTQYF.